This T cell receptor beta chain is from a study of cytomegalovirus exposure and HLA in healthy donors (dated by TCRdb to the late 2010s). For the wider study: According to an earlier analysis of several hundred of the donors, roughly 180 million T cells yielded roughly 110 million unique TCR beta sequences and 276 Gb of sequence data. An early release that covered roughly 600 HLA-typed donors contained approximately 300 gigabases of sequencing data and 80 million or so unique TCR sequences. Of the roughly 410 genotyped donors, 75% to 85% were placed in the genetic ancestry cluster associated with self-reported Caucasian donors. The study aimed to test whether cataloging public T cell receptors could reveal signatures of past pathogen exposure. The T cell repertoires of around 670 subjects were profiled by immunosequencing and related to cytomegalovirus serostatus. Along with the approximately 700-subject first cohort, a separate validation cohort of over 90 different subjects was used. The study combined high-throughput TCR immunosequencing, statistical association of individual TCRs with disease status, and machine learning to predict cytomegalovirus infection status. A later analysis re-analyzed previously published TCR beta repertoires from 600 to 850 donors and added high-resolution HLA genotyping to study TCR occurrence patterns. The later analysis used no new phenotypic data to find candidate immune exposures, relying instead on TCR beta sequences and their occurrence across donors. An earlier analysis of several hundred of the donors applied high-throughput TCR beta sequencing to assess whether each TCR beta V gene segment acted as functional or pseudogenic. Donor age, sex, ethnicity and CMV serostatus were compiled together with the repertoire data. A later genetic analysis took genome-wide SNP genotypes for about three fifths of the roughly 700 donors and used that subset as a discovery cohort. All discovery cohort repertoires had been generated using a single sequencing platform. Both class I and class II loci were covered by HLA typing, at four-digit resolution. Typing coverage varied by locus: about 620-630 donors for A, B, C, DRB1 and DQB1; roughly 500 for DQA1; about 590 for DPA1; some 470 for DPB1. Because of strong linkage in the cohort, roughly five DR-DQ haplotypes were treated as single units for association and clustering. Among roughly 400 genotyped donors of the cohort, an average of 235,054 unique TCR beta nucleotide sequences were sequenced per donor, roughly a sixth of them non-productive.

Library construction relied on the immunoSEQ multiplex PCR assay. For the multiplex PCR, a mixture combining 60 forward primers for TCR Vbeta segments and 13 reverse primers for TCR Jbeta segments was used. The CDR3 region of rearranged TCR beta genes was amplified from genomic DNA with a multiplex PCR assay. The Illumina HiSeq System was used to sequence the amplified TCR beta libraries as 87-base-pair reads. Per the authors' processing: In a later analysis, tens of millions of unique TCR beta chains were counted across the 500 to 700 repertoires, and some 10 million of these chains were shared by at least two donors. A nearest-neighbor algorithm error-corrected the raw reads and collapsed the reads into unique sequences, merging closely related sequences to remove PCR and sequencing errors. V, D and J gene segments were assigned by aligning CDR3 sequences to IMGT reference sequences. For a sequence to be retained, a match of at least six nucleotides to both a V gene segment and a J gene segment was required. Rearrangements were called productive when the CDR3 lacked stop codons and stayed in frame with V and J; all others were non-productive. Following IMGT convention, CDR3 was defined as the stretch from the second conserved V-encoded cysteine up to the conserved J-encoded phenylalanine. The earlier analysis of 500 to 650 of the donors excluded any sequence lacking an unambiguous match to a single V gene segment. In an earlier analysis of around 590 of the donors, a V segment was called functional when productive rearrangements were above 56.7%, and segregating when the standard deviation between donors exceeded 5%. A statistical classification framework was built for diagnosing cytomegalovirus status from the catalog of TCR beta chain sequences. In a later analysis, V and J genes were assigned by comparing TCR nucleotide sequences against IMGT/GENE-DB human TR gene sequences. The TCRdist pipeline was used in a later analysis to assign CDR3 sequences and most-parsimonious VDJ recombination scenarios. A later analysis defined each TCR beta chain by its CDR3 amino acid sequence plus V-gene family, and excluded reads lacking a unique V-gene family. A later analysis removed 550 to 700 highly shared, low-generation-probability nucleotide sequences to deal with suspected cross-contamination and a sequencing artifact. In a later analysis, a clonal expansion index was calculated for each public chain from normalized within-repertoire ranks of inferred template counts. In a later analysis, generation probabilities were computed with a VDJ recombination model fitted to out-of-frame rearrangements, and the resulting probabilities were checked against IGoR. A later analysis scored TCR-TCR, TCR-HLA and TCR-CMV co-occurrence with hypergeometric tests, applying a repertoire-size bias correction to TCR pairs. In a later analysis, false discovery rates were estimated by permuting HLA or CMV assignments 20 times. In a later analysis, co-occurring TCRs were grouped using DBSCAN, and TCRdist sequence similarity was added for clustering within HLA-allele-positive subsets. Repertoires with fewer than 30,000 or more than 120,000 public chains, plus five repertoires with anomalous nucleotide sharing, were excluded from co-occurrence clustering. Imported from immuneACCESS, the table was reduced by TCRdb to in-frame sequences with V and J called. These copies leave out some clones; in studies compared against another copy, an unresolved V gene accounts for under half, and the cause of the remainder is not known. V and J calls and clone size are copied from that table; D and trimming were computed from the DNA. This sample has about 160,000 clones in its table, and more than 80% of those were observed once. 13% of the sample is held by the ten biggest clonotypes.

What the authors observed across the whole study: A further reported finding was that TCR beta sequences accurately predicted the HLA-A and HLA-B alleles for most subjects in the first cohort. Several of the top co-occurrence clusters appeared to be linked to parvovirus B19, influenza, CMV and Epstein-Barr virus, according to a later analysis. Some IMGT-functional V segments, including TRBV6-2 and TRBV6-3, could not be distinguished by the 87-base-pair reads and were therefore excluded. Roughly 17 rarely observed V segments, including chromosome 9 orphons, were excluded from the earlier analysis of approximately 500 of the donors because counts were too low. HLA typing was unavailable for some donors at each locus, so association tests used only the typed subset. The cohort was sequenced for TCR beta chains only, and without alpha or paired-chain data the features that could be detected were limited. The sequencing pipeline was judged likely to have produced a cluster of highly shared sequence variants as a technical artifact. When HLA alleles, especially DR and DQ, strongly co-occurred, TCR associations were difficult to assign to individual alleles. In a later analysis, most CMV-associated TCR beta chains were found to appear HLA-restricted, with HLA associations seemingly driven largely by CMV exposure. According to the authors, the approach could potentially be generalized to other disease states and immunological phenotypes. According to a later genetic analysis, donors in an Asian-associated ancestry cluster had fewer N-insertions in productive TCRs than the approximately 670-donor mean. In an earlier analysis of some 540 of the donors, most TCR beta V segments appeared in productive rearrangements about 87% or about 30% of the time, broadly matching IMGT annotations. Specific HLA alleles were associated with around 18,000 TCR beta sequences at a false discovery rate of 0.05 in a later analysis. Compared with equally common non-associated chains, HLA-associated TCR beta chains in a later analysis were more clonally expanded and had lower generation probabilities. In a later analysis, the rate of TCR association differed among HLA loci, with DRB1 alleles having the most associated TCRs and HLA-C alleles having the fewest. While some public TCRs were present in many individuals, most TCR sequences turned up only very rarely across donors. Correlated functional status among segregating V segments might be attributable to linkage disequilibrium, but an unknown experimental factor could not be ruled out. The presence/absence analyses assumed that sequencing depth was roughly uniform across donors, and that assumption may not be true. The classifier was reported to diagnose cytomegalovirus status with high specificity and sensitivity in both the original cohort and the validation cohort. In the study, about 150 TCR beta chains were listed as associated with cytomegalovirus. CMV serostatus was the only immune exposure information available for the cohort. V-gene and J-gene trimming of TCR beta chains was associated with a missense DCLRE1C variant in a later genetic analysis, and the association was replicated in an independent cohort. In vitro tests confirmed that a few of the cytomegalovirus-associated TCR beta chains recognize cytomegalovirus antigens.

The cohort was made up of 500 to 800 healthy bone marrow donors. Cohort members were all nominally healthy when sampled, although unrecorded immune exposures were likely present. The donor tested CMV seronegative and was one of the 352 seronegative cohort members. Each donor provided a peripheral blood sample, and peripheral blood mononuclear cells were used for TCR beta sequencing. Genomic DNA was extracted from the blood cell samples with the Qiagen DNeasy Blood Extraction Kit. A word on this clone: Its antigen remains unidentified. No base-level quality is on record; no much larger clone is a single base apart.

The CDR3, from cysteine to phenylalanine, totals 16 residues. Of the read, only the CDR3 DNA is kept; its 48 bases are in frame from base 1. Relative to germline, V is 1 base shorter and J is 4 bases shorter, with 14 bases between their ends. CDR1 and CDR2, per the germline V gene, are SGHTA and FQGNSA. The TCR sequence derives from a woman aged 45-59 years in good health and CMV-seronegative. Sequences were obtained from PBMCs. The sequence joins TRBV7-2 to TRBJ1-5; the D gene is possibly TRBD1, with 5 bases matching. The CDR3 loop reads CASSLEQATNNQPQHF. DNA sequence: TGTGCCAGCAGCTTAGAACAGGCGACCAATAATCAGCCCCAGCATTTT. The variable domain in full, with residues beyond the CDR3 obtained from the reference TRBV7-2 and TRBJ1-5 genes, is GAGVSQSPSNKVTEKGKDVELRCDPISGHTALYWYRQSLGQGLEFLIYFQGNSAPDKSGLPSDRFSAERTGGSVSTLTIQRTQQEDSAVYLCASSLEQATNNQPQHFGDGTRLSIL.